One sample yielded the 11 T cell receptor beta chains listed below, sequenced in a study of control samples from healthy donors and cancer patients. Measured with immunoSEQ multiplex PCR; TCRdb has only the in-frame clones, and not every one. Among 160,000 or so clones, approximately 90% were seen once, and the ten largest hold less than 0.75%. Sequencing used blood. Receptors were obtained from a woman under 40 in good health.

The chain couples TRBV18 to TRBJ2-5; 10 nucleotides match TRBD2. Germline V CDR1 and CDR2: KGHSH, LQKENI. J lost 3 bases, V lost 2 bases, and 6 bases had no gene match. The CDR3 is 16 amino acids. The CDR3 reads CASSPYPLAGEETQYF. In DNA form, the CDR3 reads TGTGCCAGCTCACCATATCCTCTAGCGGGAGAAGAGACCCAGTACTTC.

This CDR3 is CASSSSVQETQYF. CDR3 bases: TGTGCCAGCAGCTCTAGCGTCCAAGAGACCCAGTACTTC. V gene TRBV13 combines with J gene TRBJ2-5; D is perhaps TRBD2 (6 bases). V gave up 4 bases and J gave up 1 base, with 7 bases separating them. CDR3 length equals 13 residues. Germline CDR1 reads PRHDT; CDR2 reads FYEKMQ (reference sequence).

V usage is TRBV11-2 and J usage is TRBJ2-7; D remains unclear. CDR3 length: 10 amino acids. V lost 5 bases and J 4 bases, leaving 3 bases between the germline ends. Germline CDR1 reads SGHAT; CDR2 reads FQNNGV. The CDR3 DNA follows: TGTGCCAGCAGCGGGTACGAGCAGTACTTC. This gives the protein CASSGYEQYF.

This clone was seen a single time. The chain couples TRBV9 to TRBJ2-1, with 12 bases matching TRBD2. In germline, CDR1 is SGDLS, CDR2 YYNGEE. V was clipped by 4 bases and J by 9 bases; unmatched bases: 5. The CDR3 runs to 14 residues. In DNA form, the CDR3 reads TGTGCCAGCAGCCTTGAACTAGCGGGAGGTGAGCAGTTCTTC. It encodes CASSLELAGGEQFF.

The V gene is TRBV6-5, the J gene TRBJ2-2; D not certain. Per the germline V gene, CDR1 is MNHEY and CDR2 is SVGAGI. The CDR3 runs to 14 residues. V was pared by 2 bases and J by 2 bases, with 6 bases between. The CDR3 loop is CASSYGLNTGELFF. The CDR3 nucleotides read TGTGCCAGCAGTTACGGCCTTAACACCGGGGAGCTGTTTTTT.

This chain joins TRBV9 and TRBJ2-5, with 9 nucleotides matching TRBD1. CDR1 SGDLS and CDR2 YYNGEE come from the germline V gene. V lost 0 bases and J lost 5; bases outside the gene matches: 2. The CDR3 runs 14 residues. CDR3 sequence reads: CASSVDRGQETQYF. DNA of the CDR3: TGTGCCAGCAGCGTAGACAGGGGGCAGGAGACCCAGTACTTC.

V usage is TRBV15 and J usage is TRBJ2-7; D may be TRBD1 or TRBD2 (7 bases each). Per germline, CDR1 LNHNV and CDR2 YYDKDF (reference sequence). The CDR3 loop spans 14 amino acids. The ends were cut back, 0 bases at V and 4 bases at J, with 10 bases in the middle. DNA of the CDR3: TGTGCCACCAGCAGAGACAGGGGGGGATACGAGCAGTACTTC. As protein: CATSRDRGGYEQYF.

V and J are TRBV5-6 and TRBJ2-7; possibly TRBD2 for D (6 bases). The V end was cut by 4 bases, the J end by 2 bases, with 25 bases between. The germline gives CDR1 SGHDT, CDR2 YYEEEE. The CDR3 has 18 amino acids. For the CDR3, the DNA is TGTGCCAGCAGCCCTGACCCCAGGGTTGGCGGGGCGACCTACGAGCAGTACTTC. This codes for CASSPDPRVGGATYEQYF. The full variable domain, rest sourced from reference TRBV5-6 and TRBJ2-7, is DAGVTQSPTHLIKTRGQQVTLRCSPKSGHDTVSWYQQALGQGPQFIFQYYEEEERQRGNFPDRFSGHQFPNYSSELNVNALLLGDSALYLCASSPDPRVGGATYEQYFGPGTRLTVT.

V usage is TRBV7-9 and J usage is TRBJ2-7; D possibly uses TRBD1 or TRBD2 (7 bases each). Germline V lookup: CDR1 SEHNR, CDR2 FQNEAQ (reference sequence). V lost 5 bases and J lost 5, with 16 bases in between. The CDR3 contains 14 residues. The CDR3 here is CASSKEQGRDEQYF. DNA for the CDR3: TGTGCCAGCAGCAAGGAACAGGGGAGGGACGAGCAGTACTTC.

The chain employs TRBV24-1 and TRBJ2-7; a weak D match, TRBD1 (6 bases). The length of the CDR3 is 12 residues. Germline V gene sequence: CDR1 KGHDR, CDR2 SFDVKD. V was shortened by 5 bases and J by 7 bases, with 11 bases between the two germline ends. CDR3 protein: CATSAQGREQYF. CDR3 nucleotide sequence: TGTGCCACCAGTGCTCAGGGGCGGGAGCAGTACTTC.

The V and J genes are TRBV19 and TRBJ1-2; D call uncertain. There are 11 residues in the CDR3. Between the trimmed V and J ends, which lost 8 bases and 1 base, there was a span of 5 bases. The V gene's germline CDR1 is LNHDA and CDR2 SQIVND (reference sequence). The CDR3 protein is CASSVNYGYTF. DNA for the CDR3: TGTGCCAGTTCTGTTAACTATGGCTACACCTTC. Combining the CDR3 with reference TRBV19 and TRBJ1-2 gives the whole variable domain DGGITQSPKYLFRKEGQNVTLSCEQNLNHDAMYWYRQDPGQGLRLIYYSQIVNDFQKGDIAEGYSVSREKKESFPLTVTSAQKNPTAFYLCASSVNYGYTFGSGTRLTVV.